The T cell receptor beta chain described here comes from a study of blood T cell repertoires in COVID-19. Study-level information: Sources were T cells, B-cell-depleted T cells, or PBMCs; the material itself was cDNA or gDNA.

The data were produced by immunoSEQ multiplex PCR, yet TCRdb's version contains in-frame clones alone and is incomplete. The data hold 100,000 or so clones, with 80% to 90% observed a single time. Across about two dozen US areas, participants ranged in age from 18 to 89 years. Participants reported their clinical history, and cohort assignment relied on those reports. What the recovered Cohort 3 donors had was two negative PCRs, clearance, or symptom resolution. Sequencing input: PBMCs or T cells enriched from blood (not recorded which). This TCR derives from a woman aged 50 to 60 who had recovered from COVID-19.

The CDR3 nucleotides are TGCGCCAGCAGACCCGGGACAGAAGAGACCCAGTACTTC. Encoded protein: CASRPGTEETQYF. The chain is built from TRBV5-1 and TRBJ2-5; 7 bases fit TRBD1. The germline V gene has CDR1 SGHRS and CDR2 YFSETQ. The CDR3 is 13 residues long. V dropped 5 bases and J dropped 3; count of bases not matched to a gene: 4.